These T cell receptor beta chains were read from a single sample in a study of post-analysis software for immune sequencing data. TCRdb ran MiXCR on the PCR reads and lists one entry per CDR3 protein. This sample yields roughly 160,000 distinct CDR3 sequences, of which roughly 40% are seen a single time; roughly 28% belongs to the top ten. Sample: blood, taken after autologous hematopoietic stem cell transplantation. The source of these receptors is a girl under 18 with multiple sclerosis. Each CDR3 is given with its conserved first and last residue. Fields, in order: clone size, J gene, V gene, D gene, CDR3 protein, CDR3 DNA. The D gene is left open where the match is weak. A row's size may be missing; if present it is once, few, many or a size class.

abundance: few
j_gene: TRBJ1-5
v_gene: TRBV3-1
d_gene: .
CDR3aa: CASWTAKFHQPQHF
CDR3nt: TGTGCCAGTTGGACAGCCAAATTCCATCAGCCCCAGCATTTT

abundance: .
j_gene: TRBJ2-3
v_gene: TRBV13
d_gene: TRBD2
CDR3aa: CASSSDSGTGGTQYF
CDR3nt: TGTGCCAGCAGCTCCGATAGCGGGACGGGGGGTACGCAGTATTTT

abundance: many
j_gene: TRBJ2-6
v_gene: TRBV5-1
d_gene: TRBD1
CDR3aa: CASSVTGLSAGANVLTF
CDR3nt: TGCGCCAGCAGCGTGACAGGGTTGTCGGCTGGGGCCAACGTCCTGACTTTC

abundance: .
j_gene: TRBJ2-7
v_gene: TRBV4-1
d_gene: .
CDR3aa: CASSQDPTSYEQYF
CDR3nt: TGCGCCAGCAGCCAAGATCCCACTAGCTACGAGCAGTACTTC

abundance: .
j_gene: TRBJ2-7
v_gene: TRBV4-1
d_gene: .
CDR3aa: CASSLDPDGLISEQYF
CDR3nt: TGCGCCAGCAGCCTGGACCCCGACGGACTGATAAGCGAGCAGTACTTC

abundance: few
j_gene: TRBJ1-6
v_gene: TRBV28
d_gene: .
CDR3aa: CASYRDQNSPLHF
CDR3nt: TGTGCCTCCTACCGGGACCAAAATTCACCCCTCCACTTT

abundance: few
j_gene: TRBJ2-7
v_gene: TRBV20-1
d_gene: TRBD1
CDR3aa: CSASSGGNYEQYF
CDR3nt: TGCAGTGCTAGTTCAGGGGGTAACTACGAGCAGTACTTC

abundance: few
j_gene: TRBJ1-2
v_gene: TRBV12-3/TRBV12-4
d_gene: .
CDR3aa: CASSLKECYGYTF
CDR3nt: TGTGCCAGCAGTTTAAAGGAGTGCTATGGCTACACCTTC

abundance: few
j_gene: TRBJ2-7
v_gene: TRBV29-1
d_gene: .
CDR3aa: CSVIGGGAGAYEQYF
CDR3nt: TGCAGCGTTATAGGGGGGGGCGCGGGAGCCTACGAGCAGTACTTC

abundance: few
j_gene: TRBJ2-1
v_gene: TRBV2
d_gene: .
CDR3aa: CASSDGSTLLYNEQFF
CDR3nt: TGTGCCAGCAGTGATGGGTCTACTCTCCTTTACAATGAGCAGTTCTTC

abundance: few
j_gene: TRBJ2-1
v_gene: TRBV27
d_gene: TRBD2
CDR3aa: CASSQTASGRAGEQFF
CDR3nt: TGTGCCAGCAGTCAAACCGCTAGCGGGAGGGCCGGCGAGCAGTTCTTC

abundance: .
j_gene: TRBJ2-7
v_gene: TRBV7-6
d_gene: TRBD2
CDR3aa: CASSLAGLAGSYEQYF
CDR3nt: TGTGCCAGCAGCTTAGCGGGATTAGCGGGATCCTACGAGCAGTACTTC

abundance: .
j_gene: TRBJ1-3
v_gene: TRBV9
d_gene: .
CDR3aa: CASSPRGGDGNTIYF
CDR3nt: TGTGCCAGCAGCCCCCGGGGAGGGGATGGAAACACCATATATTTT

abundance: many
j_gene: TRBJ2-1
v_gene: TRBV27
d_gene: TRBD2
CDR3aa: CASSLTSGYNEQFF
CDR3nt: TGTGCCAGCAGCCTCACTAGCGGTTACAATGAGCAGTTCTTC

abundance: few
j_gene: TRBJ2-1
v_gene: TRBV27
d_gene: TRBD2
CDR3aa: CASSIIAGGPSQYSNEQFF
CDR3nt: TGTGCCAGCAGTATCATAGCGGGAGGGCCTTCCCAATACTCCAATGAGCAGTTCTTC